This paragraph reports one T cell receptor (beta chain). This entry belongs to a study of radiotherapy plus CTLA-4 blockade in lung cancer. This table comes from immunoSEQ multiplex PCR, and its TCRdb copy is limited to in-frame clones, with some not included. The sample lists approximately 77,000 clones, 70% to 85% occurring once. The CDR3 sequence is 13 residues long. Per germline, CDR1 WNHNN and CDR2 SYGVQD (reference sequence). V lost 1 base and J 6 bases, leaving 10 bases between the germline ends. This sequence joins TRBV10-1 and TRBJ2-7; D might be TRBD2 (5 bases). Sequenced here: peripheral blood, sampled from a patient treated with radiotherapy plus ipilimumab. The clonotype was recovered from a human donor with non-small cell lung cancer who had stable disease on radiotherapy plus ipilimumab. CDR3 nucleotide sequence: TGCGCCAGCAGTGAGTTGTTACGGGGCGAGCAGTACTTC. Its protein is CASSELLRGEQYF.